This T cell receptor (beta chain) came from a study of blood T cell repertoires in COVID-19. Background on the study: Both acute and convalescent COVID-19 samples were obtained from the United States, Italy and Spain.

Only one count was recorded for this clone. Original handling: Estimates of nucleated cell counts were drawn from the amplification of reference gene primers. Repertoires were generated with immunoSEQ multiplex PCR, while TCRdb's copy carries only in-frame clones and drops some. V and J calls and clone size are copied from that table; D and trimming were computed from the DNA. The data hold about 180,000 clones, with roughly 80% observed a single time. The CDR3 runs 16 residues. With 3 bases clipped from V and 5 bases from J, the junction kept 5 bases outside the gene matches. The germline V gene encodes CDR1 SGHRS and CDR2 YFSETQ.

The chain uses TRBV5-1 and TRBJ2-3, with TRBD2 identical over 14 bases. This sequence originates from a woman aged 40 to 49 with acute COVID-19. Sample: PBMCs or T cells enriched from blood (not recorded which). CDR3 in DNA: TGCGCCAGCAGCTCGGGACTAGCGGGAGTGGGAGATACGCAGTATTTT. Its protein product is CASSSGLAGVGDTQYF.